This paragraph covers one T cell receptor beta chain sequence. As processed by the authors: Scientists estimated how many nucleated cells there were by amplifying reference gene primers. The data were produced by immunoSEQ multiplex PCR, yet TCRdb's version contains in-frame clones alone and is incomplete. V and J calls and clone size are as listed in that table; D and trimming were resolved from the DNA. In the table there are a few hundred thousand clones, roughly 80% of which are singletons. The sample originates from a study of blood T cell repertoires in COVID-19. At the level of the study: The study drew acute and convalescent COVID-19 samples from the United States, Italy and Spain. T cells, B-cell-depleted T cells, or PBMCs supplied cDNA or gDNA.

Germline V gives CDR1 SGHTA, CDR2 FQGNSA. The CDR3 is 16 residues long. The V and J ends lost 5 bases and 4 bases, in that order; junction bases with no gene match: 12. The clonotype was recovered from a human donor in a cohort sampled during active COVID-19. Material for sequencing was peripheral blood. The rearrangement links TRBV7-2 to TRBJ2-5; TRBD2 matches 8 bases. CDR3 DNA: TGTGCCAGCAGCCCGCTAGCGGGCCCTAGACCAGAGACCCAGTACTTC. It yields the protein CASSPLAGPRPETQYF.